The clone carrying this T cell receptor beta chain has a single count. V was clipped by 4 bases and J by 9 bases; unmatched bases: 6. The CDR3 covers 13 residues. Germline lookup yields CDR1 SGHNT and CDR2 YYREEE (reference sequence). The sample comes from a study of shared clonotypes between healthy human individuals. The naive CD8 subset, CD45RO-negative cells positively selected for CCR7, excluded terminally differentiated effector memory CD45RA+ cells. The authors' processing: As immunoSEQ supplied junction-only sequences (without quality scores), filtering differed. Using immunoSEQ multiplex PCR, the repertoire was profiled, and TCRdb retains in-frame clones only, with some absent. That table is the source of V, J and clone size, and D and trimming were worked out from the DNA. The profile shows about 2 million clones, less than 95% of them singletons.

The chain couples TRBV5-4 to TRBJ2-1, with 8 bases matching TRBD2. What was sequenced was naive CD8+ T cells sorted from blood. This receptor was identified in a young man in good health. The chain's CDR3 is CASSPTSESEQFF. For the CDR3, the DNA is TGTGCCAGCAGCCCGACTAGCGAGAGTGAGCAGTTCTTC. Full variable domain (missing parts from reference TRBV5-4 and TRBJ2-1): ETGVTQSPTHLIKTRGQQVTLRCSSQSGHNTVSWYQQALGQGPQFIFQYYREEENGRGNFPPRFSGLQFPNYSSELNVNALELDDSALYLCASSPTSESEQFFGPGTRLTVL.